This T cell receptor beta chain was identified in a study of long-term antiretroviral therapy in people with HIV (dated by TCRdb to about 2022). Concerning the study at large: Collection of the earliest samples took place about a decade ahead of the 2015 WHO recommendation for immediate ART, at a time when ART was typically delayed until CD4 counts fell. A retrospective serial study tested whether ART initiation and durable HIV suppression were associated with changes in peripheral blood TRB repertoire composition and diversity. Of the roughly 30 participants with HIV, approximately ten were female. Test extractions of a monoclonal T-cell line alongside approximately 34 polyclonal samples showed no cross-contamination during QIAcube processing. A total of 150 to 200 cryopreserved PBMC samples came from roughly 30 adults with confirmed HIV infection and were collected serially over a mean of about six years (range 1-12). What the authors observed across the whole study: CDR3 length ranges in HIV repertoires were narrower than in controls, and network structure suggested an antigen-experienced repertoire with only a slight naive shift after ART. The samples span the years 2004 to 2017, and the ART regimens used may be less effective than current regimens. Unsorted PBMC were profiled instead of sorted CD4+ and CD8+ T cells because pre-ART samples had limited cell numbers. The repertoire was dominated across all time points by expanded TRB clones identified before ART initiation, although this dominance was seen to fluctuate and to decrease in many PLHIV after ART. Inferences about post-ART repertoire changes were limited because no data were available on ART adherence, viral resistance or therapy changes. Because PBMC availability was limited, only the TCR beta chain was sequenced, with no alpha chain pairing. Starting ART was linked to a significant rise in TRB diversity, yet even with long-term ART the diversity remained significantly lower than in transplant donor controls.

As regards this clone: Its antigen target is currently unknown. No base quality information exists; no much larger clone differs at one position.

Including cysteine and phenylalanine, the CDR3 has 13 amino acids. CDR3 DNA only is kept here, 39 bases in frame from base 1. In the germline V gene (reference sequence), CDR1 corresponds to GTSNPN and CDR2 to SVGIG. Unmatched junction bases come to 9, with V trimmed by 7 bases and J by 7 bases. Sequencing of the TRB variable region was done with the immunoSEQ hsTCRB v3.0 assay at survey level resolution. The targeted TRB sequencing depth was about 40,000-55,000 T-cell genomes per sample. TRB libraries were pooled and sequenced on an Illumina MiSeq using a v3 150-cycle kit. In the authors' own workflow: Repertoire analysis ran in R within a reproducible Nextflow workflow covering QC, data transformation and analysis. Custom analyses were implemented in LymphoSeq2, an R package for AIRR-Seq data exploration. Four samples yielding fewer than 5000 total TRB sequences were excluded, leaving around 190 analyzed HIV repertoires. Of the 188 retained HIV repertoires, over 55 were collected before and more than 120 after ART initiation. Each repertoire was downsampled to 5000 TRB nucleotide sequences, and summary statistics were averaged across 100 downsampling iterations. TRB sequences were retained for analysis only if CDR3 regions of at least seven amino acids were present. Two measures captured diversity: a Shannon entropy-derived clonality score and the Gini coefficient. In the repertoire networks, any two of the top 5000 CDR3 amino acid sequences were linked whenever the two sequences differed by an edit distance of one. For TRB CDR3 amino acid sequences, antigen specificity groups and MHC restriction were predicted with GLIPH2. To flag known associations with CMV, EBV, HIV or tissue antigens, CDR3 amino acid sequences were compared against VDJdb and McPAS-TCR. Pre-ART, post-ART and control groups were compared with Wilcoxon signed-rank tests and Holm-Bonferroni correction. TCRdb carries this immuneACCESS record with in-frame sequences only. Its versions omit some clonotypes, under half of them owing to an unresolved V gene in the studies checked, with the rest unexplained. That table gives V, J and clone size, and the DNA gave D and trimming. This sample comprises over 30,000 clones, 65% to 80% of them detected only once. The ten largest clones represent around 7.4% of the sample.

Participants were included only if at least one PBMC sample before ART initiation and at least two post-ART samples were available. Every participant with HIV received treatment in the United States of America. Cryopreserved samples of about 0.95-11 million PBMC were thawed and washed before DNA extraction. At the time of the earliest PBMC sample for each participant with HIV, ages ranged from roughly 23 to 60 years. Per participant, PBMC samples came from 1-4 timepoints prior to ART initiation and 2-8 timepoints following ART initiation, for a median of 7 samples. Serial HIV viral load, CD4+ T-cell count, ART history and demographic data were obtained for every participant. Genomic DNA was extracted from unsorted PBMC with a Qiagen kit on a QIAcube, with processing performed in batches of 12 samples.

The receptor chain draws on TRBV30 and TRBJ1-5; 8 of the junction bases match TRBD1. Sequenced material: unsorted PBMCs, taken 2 years after starting antiretroviral therapy. The sequence was collected from a woman aged 45-65 years with HIV. CDR3 loop: CALSPGGGQPQHF. Read as DNA, the sequence is TGTGCCTTAAGCCCAGGGGGCGGCCAGCCCCAGCATTTT.